The present T cell receptor beta chain was sequenced within a study of Tregs in tolerant kidney transplant recipients. On the study more broadly: Mixed chimerism was transient after nonmyeloablative marrow transplants from related graft donors.

The assay was immunoSEQ multiplex PCR, and TCRdb's table has in-frame clones only and misses some. Here the sample spans tens of thousands of clones, about 88% being singletons. There are 16 residues in the CDR3. Looked up from germline, CDR1 is SGHRS and CDR2 is YFSETQ. After removal of 5 bases from V and 2 bases from J, the junction contained 6 bases not matched to a gene. The rearrangement joins TRBV5-1 to TRBJ2-6; 8 bases line up with TRBD1. The source was CD4+ T cells from blood, collected before the transplant. The sequence was collected from a human donor who received a combined kidney and bone marrow transplant. The CDR3 region has the DNA TGCGCCAGCAGACCACAGGGACAGGCTGGGGCCAACGTCCTGACTTTC. This gives the protein CASRPQGQAGANVLTF.